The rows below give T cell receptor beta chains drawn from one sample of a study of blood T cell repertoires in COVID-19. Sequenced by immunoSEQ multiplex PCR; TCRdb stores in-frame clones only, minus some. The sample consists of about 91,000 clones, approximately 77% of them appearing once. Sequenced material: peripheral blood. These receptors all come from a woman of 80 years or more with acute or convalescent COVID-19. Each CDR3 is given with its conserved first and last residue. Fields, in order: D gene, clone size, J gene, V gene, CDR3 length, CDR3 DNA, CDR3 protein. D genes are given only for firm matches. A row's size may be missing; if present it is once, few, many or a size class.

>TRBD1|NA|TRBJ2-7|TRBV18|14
TGTGCCAGCTCACCGGGACAGGGGGCTTACGAGCAGTACTTC
CASSPGQGAYEQYF
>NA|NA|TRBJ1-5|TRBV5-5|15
TGTGCCAGCAGCTTGTTAGGGGTTAGCAATCAGCCCCAGCATTTT
CASSLLGVSNQPQHF
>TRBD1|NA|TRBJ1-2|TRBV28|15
TGTGCCAGCAGTACCTACCCGGGACAGGAGAGGGGCTACACCTTC
CASSTYPGQERGYTF
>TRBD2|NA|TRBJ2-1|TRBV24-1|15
TGTGCCACCAGTACCACTAGCGGGAGACGGAATGAGCAGTTCTTC
CATSTTSGRRNEQFF
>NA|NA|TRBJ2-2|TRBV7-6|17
TGTGCCAGCAGCATCCAAGGACAGCCGGCGAGGACCGGGGAGCTGTTTTTT
CASSIQGQPARTGELFF
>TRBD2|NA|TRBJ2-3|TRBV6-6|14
TGTGCCAGCAGTGATATAGCGGGGGAGGGTACGCAGTATTTT
CASSDIAGEGTQYF
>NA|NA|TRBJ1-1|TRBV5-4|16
TGTGCCAGCAGCTTGGGGGGCGTCCAGGGGAACACTGAAGCTTTCTTT
CASSLGGVQGNTEAFF
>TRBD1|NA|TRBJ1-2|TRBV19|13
TGTGCCAGTAGGAAGGACAGGGAGCATGGCTACACCTTC
CASRKDREHGYTF
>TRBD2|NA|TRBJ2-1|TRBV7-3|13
TGTGCCAGCAGCAAGGACCCGGGGGGTACGGAGTTCTTC
CASSKDPGGTEFF
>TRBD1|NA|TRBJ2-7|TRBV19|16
TGTGCCAGTAGTATCTCCTTTGGGACAGTGAACTACGAGCAGTACTTC
CASSISFGTVNYEQYF
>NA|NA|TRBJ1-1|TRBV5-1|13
TGCGCCAGCAGACTCGACAGCGACACTGAAGCTTTCTTT
CASRLDSDTEAFF
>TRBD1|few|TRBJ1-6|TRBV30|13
TGTGCCTGGAGTGCAGGGGGGAATTCACCCCTCCACTTT
CAWSAGGNSPLHF
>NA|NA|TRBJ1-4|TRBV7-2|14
TGTGCCAGCAGCCACTATTCAACTAATGAAAAACTGTTTTTT
CASSHYSTNEKLFF
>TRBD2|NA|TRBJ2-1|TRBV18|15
TGTGCCAGCTCACCCGGGGGGGCCCCCTACAATGAGCAGTTCTTC
CASSPGGAPYNEQFF
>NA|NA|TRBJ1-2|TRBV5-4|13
TGTGCCAGCAGCTTGCCAGGGGAGGGTGGCTACACCTTC
CASSLPGEGGYTF
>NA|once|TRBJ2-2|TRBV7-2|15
TGTGCCAGCAGCCCCGACCGACAGAACACCGGGGAGCTGTTTTTT
CASSPDRQNTGELFF
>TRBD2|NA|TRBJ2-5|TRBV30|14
TGTGCCTGGAGTAGCGGGCTAGCGGGGGAGACCCAGTACTTC
CAWSSGLAGETQYF
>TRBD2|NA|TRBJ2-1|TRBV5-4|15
TGTGCCAGCAGCTGGGGGCCTAGCGGGACGAATGAGCAGTTCTTC
CASSWGPSGTNEQFF
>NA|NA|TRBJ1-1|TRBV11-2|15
TGTGCCAGCAGCTTATTTTGGGGGGGGTCCTCTGAAGCTTTCTTT
CASSLFWGGSSEAFF
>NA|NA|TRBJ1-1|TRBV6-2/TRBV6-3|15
TGTGCCAGCAGTTACTTAAGGGGGATCGGAACTGAAGCTTTCTTT
CASSYLRGIGTEAFF
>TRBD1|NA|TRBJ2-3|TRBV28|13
TGTGCCACTCGGGACAGCTCCACAGATACGCAGTATTTT
CATRDSSTDTQYF
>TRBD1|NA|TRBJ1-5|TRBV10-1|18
TGCGCCAGCAGTGAAGATAGACAGGGGGCCTATAGCAATCAGCCCCAGCATTTT
CASSEDRQGAYSNQPQHF
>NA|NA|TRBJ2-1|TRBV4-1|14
TGCGCCAGCAGCCAAGGTTTGATTAACTATGAGCAGTTCTTC
CASSQGLINYEQFF
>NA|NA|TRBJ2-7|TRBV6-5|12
TGTGCCAGCAGTTCAAACAGCTACGAGCAGTACTTC
CASSSNSYEQYF
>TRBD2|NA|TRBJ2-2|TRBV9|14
TGTGCCAGCAAGACGGGAGGTAACACCGGGGAGCTGTTTTTT
CASKTGGNTGELFF
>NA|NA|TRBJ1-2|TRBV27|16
TGTGCCAGCACGTCCCTTTCGAGAGGGGGAAACAAGGGCTACACCTTC
CASTSLSRGGNKGYTF
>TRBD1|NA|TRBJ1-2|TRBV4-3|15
TGCGCCAGCAGCTTCTGGACAGGGGGCAACTATGGCTACACCTTC
CASSFWTGGNYGYTF
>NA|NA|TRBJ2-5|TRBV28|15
TGTGCCAGCAGATCCCCAGGGGTGGGGGGGGAGACCCAGTACTTC
CASRSPGVGGETQYF
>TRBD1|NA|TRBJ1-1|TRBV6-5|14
TGTGCCAGCAGGTCCGGGGACAGTAAAAATGAAGCTTTCTTT
CASRSGDSKNEAFF
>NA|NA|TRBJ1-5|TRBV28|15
TGTGCCAGCAGTTTTAGAGACAGAAGCAATCAGCCCCAGCATTTT
CASSFRDRSNQPQHF
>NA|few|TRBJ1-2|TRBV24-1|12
TGTGCCACCAGTGATTCCCTTTATGGCTACACCTTC
CATSDSLYGYTF
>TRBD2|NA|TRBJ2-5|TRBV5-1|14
TGCGCCAGCAGCTTAGCGGGGGTTAGGGAGACCCAGTACTTC
CASSLAGVRETQYF
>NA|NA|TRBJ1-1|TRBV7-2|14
TGTGCCAGCAGCTTCCAGGGGTTGAACACTGAAGCTTTCTTT
CASSFQGLNTEAFF
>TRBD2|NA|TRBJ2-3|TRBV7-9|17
TGTGCCAGCAGCTACCGCCGGACTAGCGGGAGGCCAGATACGCAGTATTTT
CASSYRRTSGRPDTQYF
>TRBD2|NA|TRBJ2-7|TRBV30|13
TGTGCCTGGGGGACTAGCGGGGCCTACGAGCAGTACTTC
CAWGTSGAYEQYF
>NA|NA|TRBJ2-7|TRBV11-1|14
TGTGCCAGCAGCTTAGGAAGGGGTTATGGCGAGCAGTACTTC
CASSLGRGYGEQYF
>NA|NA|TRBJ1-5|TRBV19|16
TGTGCCAGTAGTATGCCCAGGGGTAGGGGCAATCAGCCCCAGCATTTT
CASSMPRGRGNQPQHF
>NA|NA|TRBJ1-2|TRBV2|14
TGTGCCAGCAGTGAAGTGCAGGCTAACTATGGCTACACCTTC
CASSEVQANYGYTF
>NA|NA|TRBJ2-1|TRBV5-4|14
TGTGCCAGCAGCACACCGGGACATAACGGTGAGCAGTTCTTC
CASSTPGHNGEQFF
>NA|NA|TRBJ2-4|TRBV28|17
TGTGCCAGCAGTCCCAGCGGTTACCAACTAGCCAAAAACATTCAGTACTTC
CASSPSGYQLAKNIQYF
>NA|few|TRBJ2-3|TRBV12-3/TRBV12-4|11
TGTGCCAGCAGTTTCTCCGATACGCAGTATTTT
CASSFSDTQYF
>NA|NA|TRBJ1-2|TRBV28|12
TGTGCCAGCAGTTCAGGGGAGGGTGGCTACACCTTC
CASSSGEGGYTF
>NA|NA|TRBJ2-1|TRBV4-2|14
TGTGCCAGCAGCCAAGGGGGTAGCGACAATGAGCAGTTCTTC
CASSQGGSDNEQFF